This T cell receptor beta chain stems from a study of CD8 T cells in ankylosing spondylitis. Whole-study findings and limits: Blood from ankylosing spondylitis patients appeared to carry a characteristic roughly 8-variant TCR beta motif. Clones linked with disease were CD8+ and fairly uncommon in the peripheral blood.

In making TCR beta libraries, quantitative 5'-RACE with molecular barcodes was used. TCRdb reanalysed the 5' RACE reads using MiXCR and keeps one entry per CDR3 protein. Here the sample spans about 420,000 distinct CDR3 sequences, around 20% being singletons. Comments on this clonotype: Its antigen is unknown.

The germline CDR1 and CDR2 sequences are LNHDA and SQIVND (reference sequence). CDR3 length equals 14 residues. The receptor's source is a male donor with ankylosing spondylitis. The chain joins TRBV19 to TRBJ2-7, with D perhaps matching TRBD1 (7 bases). Specimen: blood, either unsorted or a sorted T cell fraction (not recorded which). DNA of the CDR3: TGTGTCTCGTCTCGCGGCGGGGAACAGGGGGAGCAGTACTTC. The encoded protein is CVSSRGGEQGEQYF.